This T cell receptor (beta chain) was retrieved from a study of tissue T cells after allogeneic stem cell transplantation. Study outcomes and limitations: In patients and mice, blood and spleen missed much of tissue repertoire. The study did not identify alloreactive or antigen-specific tissue TCRs, and some clones might be persisting host cells. The patient cohort was small and clinically heterogeneous, with limited sampling depth. Within patients, tissue anatomy strongly shaped TCR repertoire composition.

V lost 2 bases to trimming and J lost 4 bases, with 6 bases between them. The CDR3 is 13 amino acids. Germline V gives CDR1 KGHPV, CDR2 FQNQEV (reference sequence). This clone was counted only a few times. Its antigen remains unknown. Genes and germline are mouse. The read ends 1 residue before the CDR3 terminus; that terminus is restored from the germline J gene. Indicated time point: mouse harvest day 7 after allogeneic transplant. Each mouse received 10^7 T-cell-depleted marrow cells plus 10^6 splenic CD5+ T cells by tail vein. Only in-frame clones appear in the TCRdb table, and some are missing; sequencing was by immunoSEQ multiplex PCR. The top ten clones hold about a quarter of a sample with some 2,000 clones, approximately 50% of them seen once.

The TCR originated in a female BALB/c mouse given C57BL/6 T cells with graft-versus-host disease after an allogeneic hematopoietic cell transplant. Source material: spleen. The chain is built from TRBV26 and TRBJ1-5; D gene unclear. The CDR3 here is CASSLTENQAPLF. CDR3 DNA, as far as it was read: TGTGCCAGCAGTCTGACAGAGAACCAGGCTCCGCTT.